This TCR beta chain emerged from a study of blood T cell repertoires in COVID-19. Study information: Nucleic acid was either cDNA or gDNA, and it came from T cells, B-cell-depleted T cells, or PBMCs.

The germline CDR1 and CDR2 sequences are SNHLY and FYNNEI. Trimming at V came to 0 bases and at J to 3 bases, leaving 10 bases not matched to a gene. The CDR3 consists of 17 residues. In the original analysis: Reference gene primer amplification in the assay estimated nucleated cell counts. Produced via immunoSEQ multiplex PCR; TCRdb's table is partial and in-frame only. D and trimming come from the DNA, and the V and J calls and clone size come from that table. This sample has 430,000 or so clones, with 85% to 90% found just once. This rearrangement joins TRBV2 to TRBJ1-1, with 7 bases aligning to TRBD1. The receptor was isolated from a woman aged 40 to 50 who had recovered from COVID-19. Sequencing was performed on PBMCs or T cells enriched from blood (not recorded which). The DNA of the CDR3 is TGTGCCAGCAGTGAAGCGGCGGGGACAGAGTGGGACACTGAAGCTTTCTTT. It codes for CASSEAAGTEWDTEAFF.